This T cell receptor beta chain stems from a study of cytomegalovirus exposure and HLA in healthy donors. Points from the study as a whole: The analysis excluded some indistinguishable V segments, including TRBV6-2 and TRBV6-3.

PCR was performed using 60 Vbeta and 13 Jbeta primers. Profiling relied on immunoSEQ multiplex PCR, and the TCRdb table lists in-frame clones only, not all of them. The table has around 130,000 clones, around 83% seen once; the top ten hold around 1.2%. Germline V gives CDR1 SGHDN, CDR2 FVKESK. Trimming took 0 bases from V and 6 from J; bases not matched to a gene: 10. The CDR3 contains 17 residues. Regarding this clone: What it binds is unknown.

Sequencing was done on a sample of PBMCs. This sequence was found in a girl aged 2 to 9 in good health and CMV-seronegative. The chain carries TRBV14 and TRBJ2-2; 7 positions agree with TRBD2. The CDR3 nucleotides are TGTGCCAGCAGCCAAGATTTAGTGAGCGGGATTCCCGGGGAGCTGTTTTTT. Its protein is CASSQDLVSGIPGELFF.